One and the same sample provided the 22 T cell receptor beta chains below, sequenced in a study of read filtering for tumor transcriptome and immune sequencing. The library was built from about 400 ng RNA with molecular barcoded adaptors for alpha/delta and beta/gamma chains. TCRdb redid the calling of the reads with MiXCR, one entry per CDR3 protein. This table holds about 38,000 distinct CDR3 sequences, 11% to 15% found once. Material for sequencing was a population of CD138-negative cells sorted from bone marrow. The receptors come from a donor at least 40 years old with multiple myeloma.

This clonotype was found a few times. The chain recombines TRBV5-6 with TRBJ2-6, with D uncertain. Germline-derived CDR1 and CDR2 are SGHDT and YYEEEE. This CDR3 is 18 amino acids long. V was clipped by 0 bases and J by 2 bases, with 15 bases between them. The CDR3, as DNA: TGTGCCAGCAGCTTGGCCGGCTTAGGGCTAACTGGGGCCAACGTCCTGACTTTC. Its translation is CASSLAGLGLTGANVLTF.

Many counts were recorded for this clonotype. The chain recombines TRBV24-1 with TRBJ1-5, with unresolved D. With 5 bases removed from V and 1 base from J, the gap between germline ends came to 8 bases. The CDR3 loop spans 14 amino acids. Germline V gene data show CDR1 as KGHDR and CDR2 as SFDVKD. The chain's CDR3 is CATSAGMSNQPQHF. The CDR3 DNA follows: TGTGCCACCAGTGCGGGGATGAGCAATCAGCCCCAGCATTTT.

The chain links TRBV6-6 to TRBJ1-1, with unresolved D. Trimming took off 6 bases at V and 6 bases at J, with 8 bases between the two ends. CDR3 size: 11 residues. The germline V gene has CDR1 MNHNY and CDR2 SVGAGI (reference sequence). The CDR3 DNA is TGTGCCAGCAGAGAGGGTGCTGAAGCTTTCTTT. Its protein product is CASREGAEAFF.

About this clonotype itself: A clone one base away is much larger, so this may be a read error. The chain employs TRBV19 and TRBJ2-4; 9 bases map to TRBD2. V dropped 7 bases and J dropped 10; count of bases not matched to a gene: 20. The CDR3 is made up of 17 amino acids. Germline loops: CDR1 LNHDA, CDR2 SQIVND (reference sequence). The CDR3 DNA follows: TGTGCCAGTAAGCCCGGGGGAACTAGCGGGCCCTTAGGGATTCAGTACTTC. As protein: CASKPGGTSGPLGIQYF.

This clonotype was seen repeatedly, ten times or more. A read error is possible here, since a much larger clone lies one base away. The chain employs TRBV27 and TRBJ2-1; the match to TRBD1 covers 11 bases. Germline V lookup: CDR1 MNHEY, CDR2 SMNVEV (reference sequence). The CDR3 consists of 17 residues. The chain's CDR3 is CASTRTGGKTAYNGQFF. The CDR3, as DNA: TGTGCCAGCACACGGACAGGGGGCAAGACTGCCTACAATGGGCAGTTCTTC.

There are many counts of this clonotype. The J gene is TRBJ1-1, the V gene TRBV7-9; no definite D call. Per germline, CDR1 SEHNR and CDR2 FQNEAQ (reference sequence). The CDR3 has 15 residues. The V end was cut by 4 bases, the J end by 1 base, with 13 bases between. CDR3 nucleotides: TGTGCCAGCAGCTGGCGGGTGAAAGGGAACACTGAAGCTTTCTTT. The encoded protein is CASSWRVKGNTEAFF.

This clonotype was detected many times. CDR3 region: CSVAGGTDTQYF. The CDR3 region has the DNA TGCAGCGTAGCCGGGGGGACAGATACGCAGTATTTT. The chain has TRBV29-1 and TRBJ2-3; 7 nucleotides match TRBD2. Germline V lookup: CDR1 SQVTM, CDR2 ANQGSEA. This CDR3 has 12 amino acids. V dropped 6 bases and J dropped 3; count of bases not matched to a gene: 3.

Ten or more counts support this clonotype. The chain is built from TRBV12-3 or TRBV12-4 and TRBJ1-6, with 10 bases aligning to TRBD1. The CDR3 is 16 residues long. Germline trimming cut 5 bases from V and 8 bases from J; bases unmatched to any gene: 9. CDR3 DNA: TGTGCCAGCAGTCCCTCCCGACAGGGGGCCTATTCACCCCTCCACTTT. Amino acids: CASSPSRQGAYSPLHF.

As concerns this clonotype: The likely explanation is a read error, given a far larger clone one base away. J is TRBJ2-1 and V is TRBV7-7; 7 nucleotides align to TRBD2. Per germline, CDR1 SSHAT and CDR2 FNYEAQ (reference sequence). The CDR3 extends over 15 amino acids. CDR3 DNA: TGTGCCAGCAGCTCGATTCGGGGGGACCCCAATGAGCATTTCTTC. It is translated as CASSSIRGDPNEHFF.

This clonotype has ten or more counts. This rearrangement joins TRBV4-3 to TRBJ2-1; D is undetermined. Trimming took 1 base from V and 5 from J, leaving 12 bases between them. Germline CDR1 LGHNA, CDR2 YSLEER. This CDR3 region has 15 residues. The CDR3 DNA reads TGCGCCAGCAGCCAAGGTGGAACGAGAAACAATGAGCAGTTCTTC. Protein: CASSQGGTRNNEQFF.

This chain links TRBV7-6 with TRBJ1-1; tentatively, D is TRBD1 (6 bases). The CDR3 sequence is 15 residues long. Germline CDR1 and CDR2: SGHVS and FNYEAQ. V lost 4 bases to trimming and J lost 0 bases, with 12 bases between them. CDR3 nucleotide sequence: TGTGCCAGCAGCTCCCGCCAGGGGATGAACACTGAAGCTTTCTTT. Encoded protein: CASSSRQGMNTEAFF.

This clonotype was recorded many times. The CDR3 DNA reads TGTGCCAGCAGCTTAGGCAGGGGCGGCTCTGGGGCCAACGTCCTGACTTTC. It translates to CASSLGRGGSGANVLTF. The chain carries TRBV13 and TRBJ2-6; TRBD1 might be the D (6 bases). This CDR3 has 17 residues. V was shortened by 0 bases and J by 0 bases, with 9 bases between the two germline ends. The germline CDR1 and CDR2 sequences are PRHDT and FYEKMQ (reference sequence).

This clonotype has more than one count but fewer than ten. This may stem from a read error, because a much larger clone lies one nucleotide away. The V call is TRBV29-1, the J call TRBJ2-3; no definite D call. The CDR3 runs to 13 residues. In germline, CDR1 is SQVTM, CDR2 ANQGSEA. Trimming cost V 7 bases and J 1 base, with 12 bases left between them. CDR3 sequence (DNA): TGCAGCGCCGGACCTTCCGGCACAGATACGCAGTATTTT. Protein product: CSAGPSGTDTQYF.

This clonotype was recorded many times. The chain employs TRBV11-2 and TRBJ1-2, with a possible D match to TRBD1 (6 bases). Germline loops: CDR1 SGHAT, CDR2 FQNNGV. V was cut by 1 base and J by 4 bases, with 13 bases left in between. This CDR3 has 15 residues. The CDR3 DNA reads TGTGCCAGCAGCTTAGGACAGGCCGCCGCCTATGGCTACACCTTC. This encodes CASSLGQAAAYGYTF.

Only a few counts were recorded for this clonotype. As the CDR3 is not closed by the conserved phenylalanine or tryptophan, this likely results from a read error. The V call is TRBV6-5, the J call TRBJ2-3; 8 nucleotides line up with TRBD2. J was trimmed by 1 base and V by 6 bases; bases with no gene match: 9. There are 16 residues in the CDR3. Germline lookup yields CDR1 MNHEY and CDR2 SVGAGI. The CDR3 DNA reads TGTGCCAGCAGCCGAGTAGCGGGATTGGGCACAGATACGCAGTATTCT. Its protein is CASSRVAGLGTDTQYS.

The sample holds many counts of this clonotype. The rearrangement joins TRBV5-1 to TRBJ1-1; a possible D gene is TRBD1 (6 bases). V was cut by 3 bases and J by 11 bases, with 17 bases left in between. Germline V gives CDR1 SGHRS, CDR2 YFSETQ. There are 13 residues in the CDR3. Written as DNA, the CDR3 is TGCGCCAGCAGCTCGACCGGGGGCGGTTATGCTTTCTTT. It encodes CASSSTGGGYAFF.

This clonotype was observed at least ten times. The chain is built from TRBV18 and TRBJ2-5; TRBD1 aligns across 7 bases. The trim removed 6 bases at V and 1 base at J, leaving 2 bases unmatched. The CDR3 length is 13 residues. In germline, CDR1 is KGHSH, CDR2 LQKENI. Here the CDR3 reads CASSPGGQETQYF. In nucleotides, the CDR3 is TGTGCCAGCTCTCCAGGGGGCCAAGAGACCCAGTACTTC.

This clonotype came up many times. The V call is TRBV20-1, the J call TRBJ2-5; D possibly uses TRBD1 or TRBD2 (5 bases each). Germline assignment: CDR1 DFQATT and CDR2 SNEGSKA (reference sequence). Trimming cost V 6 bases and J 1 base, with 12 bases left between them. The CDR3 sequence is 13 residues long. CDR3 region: CSAERDGQETQYF. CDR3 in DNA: TGCAGTGCGGAAAGGGACGGCCAAGAGACCCAGTACTTC.

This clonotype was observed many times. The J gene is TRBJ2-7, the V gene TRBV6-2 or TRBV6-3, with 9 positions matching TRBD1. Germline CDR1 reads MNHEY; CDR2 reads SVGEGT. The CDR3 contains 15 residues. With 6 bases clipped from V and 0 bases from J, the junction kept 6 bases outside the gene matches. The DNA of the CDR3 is TGTGCCAGCAGACCGGGACAGGGAAGCTCCTACGAGCAGTACTTC. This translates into CASRPGQGSSYEQYF.

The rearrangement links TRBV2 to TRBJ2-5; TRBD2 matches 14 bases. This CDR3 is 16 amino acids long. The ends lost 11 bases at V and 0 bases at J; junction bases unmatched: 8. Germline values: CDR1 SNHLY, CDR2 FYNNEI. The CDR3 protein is CACERLAGGYQETQYF. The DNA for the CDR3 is TGTGCCTGTGAGAGACTAGCGGGGGGGTACCAAGAGACCCAGTACTTC. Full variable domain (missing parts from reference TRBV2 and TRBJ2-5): EPEVTQTPSHQVTQMGQEVILRCVPISNHLYFYWYRQILGQKVEFLVSFYNNEISEKSEIFDDQFSVERPDGSNFTLKIRSTKLEDSAMYFCACERLAGGYQETQYFGPGTRLLVL.

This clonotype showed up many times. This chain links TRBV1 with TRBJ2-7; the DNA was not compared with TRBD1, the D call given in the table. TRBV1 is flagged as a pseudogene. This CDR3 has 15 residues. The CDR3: CTSSQPGGYSHEQYF. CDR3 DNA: TGCACCAGCAGCCAACCGGGGGGTTATTCTCACGAGCAGTACTTC.

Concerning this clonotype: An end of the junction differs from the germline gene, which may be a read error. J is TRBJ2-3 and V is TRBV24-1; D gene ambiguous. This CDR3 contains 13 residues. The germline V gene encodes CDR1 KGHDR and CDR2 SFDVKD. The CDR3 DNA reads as TGTGCCACCAGGAGCAGATCCACTGATACGCGGTATTTT. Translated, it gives CATRSRSTDTRYF.